One and the same sample provided the 21 T cell receptor beta chains below, sequenced in a study of CD8 T cells in Susac syndrome. When the RNA was reverse transcribed, random hexamers were used with an input of about 0.5 to 1 ug. From the immunoSEQ multiplex PCR reads, TCRdb called clonotypes with MiXCR, one entry per CDR3 protein. The sample gives 130,000 or so distinct CDR3 sequences, 80% to 85% of which show up once; 0.45% to 0.6% is in the top ten. The sequencing input was CD8+ T cells from PBMCs. All receptors come from a human donor with multiple sclerosis.

The rearrangement links TRBV5-5 to TRBJ1-4, with D unresolved. The CDR3 has 14 residues. Germline V lookup: CDR1 SGHKS, CDR2 YYEKEE (reference sequence). Trimming removed 3 bases from V and 3 bases from J, with 9 bases in between. The CDR3 DNA reads as TGTGCCAGCAGCTATTGGTCCTCTAATGAAAAACTGTTTTTT. It codes for CASSYWSSNEKLFF.

There are a few counts of this clonotype. One end of the junction varies from germline; a read error may be responsible. This sequence joins TRBV6-2 or TRBV6-3 and TRBJ2-1; the match to TRBD1 covers 8 bases. The CDR3 contains 10 residues. Germline V CDR1 and CDR2: MNHEY, SVGEGT. CDR3 protein: CASSPDRVAF. The CDR3 region has the DNA TGTGCCAGCAGTCCGGACAGGGTGGCCTTC.

This chain joins TRBV24-1 and TRBJ2-2; D remains unclear. The CDR3 runs 16 residues. Germline V gene lookup returns CDR1 KGHDR and CDR2 SFDVKD. V was trimmed by 2 bases and J by 3 bases, leaving 12 bases between them. Here the CDR3 reads CATSDSRSLDTGELFF. The CDR3 nucleotides are TGTGCCACCAGTGATTCCCGGAGTTTGGACACCGGGGAGCTGTTTTTT.

This chain connects TRBV19 to TRBJ1-2, with a weak D call TRBD1 (5 bases). Germline CDR1 and CDR2: LNHDA and SQIVND (reference sequence). V dropped 3 bases and J dropped 4 bases, with 18 bases sitting between them. CDR3 size: 16 residues. The CDR3 spells CASSILTTEPAYGYTF. In DNA, the CDR3 is TGTGCCAGTAGTATTCTTACGACAGAGCCCGCCTATGGCTACACCTTC.

Of note for this clonotype: At one end, the junction sequence differs from germline, possibly due to a read error. V gene TRBV16 combines with J gene TRBJ1-1; D is unclear. The germline gives CDR1 KGHSY, CDR2 FQNENV. The CDR3 has 13 residues. The CDR3: CATSQSIATEAFF. For the CDR3, the DNA is TGTGCCACCAGCCAATCGATCGCCACTGAAGCTTTCTTT. Combining the CDR3 with reference TRBV16 and TRBJ1-1 gives the whole variable domain GEEVAQTPKHLVRGEGQKAKLYCAPIKGHSYVFWYQQVLKNEFKFLISFQNENVFDETGMPKERFSAKCLPNSPCSLEIQATKLEDSAVYFCATSQSIATEAFFGQGTRLTVV.

The genes are TRBV15 and TRBJ2-1; D remains unclear. V dropped 3 bases and J dropped 8 bases, with 14 bases sitting between them. CDR1 and CDR2 (germline): LNHNV, YYDKDF (reference sequence). This CDR3 spans 14 amino acids. The CDR3 region has the DNA TGTGCCACCAGCAGTATGCGAACGGGCGATGAGCAGTTCTTC. Translating it yields CATSSMRTGDEQFF.

This clonotype came up once. The chain combines TRBV12-3 or TRBV12-4 with TRBJ1-2; 12 nucleotides match TRBD1. J was trimmed by 4 bases and V by 5 bases; bases with no gene match: 14. The CDR3 covers 18 residues. CDR3 nucleotide sequence: TGTGCCAGCAGTCGATCGGGACAGGGGGCAGGGATGAGCTATGGCTACACCTTC. Translating it yields CASSRSGQGAGMSYGYTF.

This chain links TRBV20-1 with TRBJ1-1; possibly TRBD1 for D (5 bases). V dropped 2 bases and J dropped 0 bases, with 13 bases sitting between them. This CDR3 has 15 amino acids. CDR1 and CDR2 from the germline V gene are DFQATT and SNEGSKA (reference sequence). The CDR3 coding sequence is TGCAGTGCTAGATCCAGGGACTCCATGAACACTGAAGCTTTCTTT. It specifies CSARSRDSMNTEAFF.

The chain uses TRBV6-2 or TRBV6-3 and TRBJ2-7, with D possibly being TRBD2 (6 bases). The CDR3 is 16 amino acids. V was cut by 5 bases and J by 2 bases, with 19 bases left in between. Germline CDR1 is MNHEY and CDR2 is SVGEGT. The CDR3 region has the DNA TGTGCCAGCAGTCCCCGGAGGGGTAGCGGACCCTACGAGCAGTACGTC. This translates into CASSPRRGSGPYEQYV.

In this sample, this clonotype turned up once. V usage is TRBV19 and J usage is TRBJ1-5, with D uncertain. Deletions cut 3 bases from V and 4 bases from J, with 10 bases between. The CDR3 is made up of 14 amino acids. Germline lookup yields CDR1 LNHDA and CDR2 SQIVND (reference sequence). The chain's CDR3 is CASSMGEGNQPQHF. CDR3 in DNA: TGTGCCAGTAGTATGGGAGAAGGGAATCAGCCCCAGCATTTT.

The rearrangement uses TRBV27 and TRBJ1-1; TRBD1 matches 9 bases. The germline V gene encodes CDR1 MNHEY and CDR2 SMNVEV (reference sequence). This CDR3 has 16 amino acids. The V gene end was trimmed by 3 bases and the J gene end by 5 bases; junction bases not matched to a gene: 10. CDR3 protein: CASSLGPQGARTEAFF. The DNA of the CDR3 is TGTGCCAGCAGTTTGGGACCACAGGGGGCGCGGACTGAAGCTTTCTTT.

As DNA, the CDR3 is TGTGCCAGTATCGTCGAATACACTGAAGCTTTCTTT. Translation gives CASIVEYTEAFF. This chain uses TRBV19 with TRBJ1-1, with D unclear. From germline, CDR1 is LNHDA and CDR2 SQIVND (reference sequence). This CDR3 contains 12 residues. Trimming took off 7 bases at V and 3 bases at J, with 9 bases between the two ends.

The gene calls are TRBV12-3 or TRBV12-4 and TRBJ2-2, with D unresolved. Deletions cut 6 bases from V and 7 bases from J, with 9 bases between. The CDR3 loop spans 12 amino acids. The CDR3 spells CASSSLRGELFF. The CDR3 DNA reads TGTGCCAGCAGCTCTCTCCGCGGGGAGCTGTTTTTT.

V usage is TRBV5-1 and J usage is TRBJ2-1, with D perhaps TRBD2 (5 bases). The CDR3 is 17 residues long. Trimming shortened V by 5 bases and J by 6 bases, and 24 bases separated the two germline ends. Germline loops: CDR1 SGHRS, CDR2 YFSETQ. The CDR3 region has the DNA TGCGCCAGCAGATCTCACCCCAGCGGAGGACCACGCAATGAGCAGTTCTTC. Protein product: CASRSHPSGGPRNEQFF.

The rearrangement uses TRBV11-2 and TRBJ2-5, with D possibly being TRBD2 (6 bases). Germline values: CDR1 SGHAT, CDR2 FQNNGV. V lost 5 bases, J lost 0 bases, and 19 bases lay in between. This CDR3 is 17 amino acids long. CDR3 sequence: CASSPRPPGLHQETQYF. The CDR3 DNA reads TGTGCCAGCAGCCCCCGCCCCCCGGGACTCCACCAAGAGACCCAGTACTTC. The full variable domain, with the rest looked up from reference TRBV11-2 and TRBJ2-5, is EAGVAQSPRYKIIEKRQSVAFWCNPISGHATLYWYQQILGQGPKLLIQFQNNGVVDDSQLPKDRFSAERLKGVDSTLKIQPAKLEDSAVYLCASSPRPPGLHQETQYFGPGTRLLVL.

The gene calls are TRBV20-1 and TRBJ1-1; TRBD1 matches 7 bases. The V segment lost 3 bases and the J segment 2 bases; nucleotides outside the gene matches: 15. CDR3 length equals 17 residues. Germline loops: CDR1 DFQATT, CDR2 SNEGSKA (reference sequence). The CDR3 DNA follows: TGCAGTGCTAGCGATGACAGGGATCTTAGATACAACACTGAAGCTTTCTTT. Residues: CSASDDRDLRYNTEAFF.

The chain uses TRBV28 and TRBJ2-1, with a weak D call TRBD1 (6 bases). Germline CDR1 reads MDHEN; CDR2 reads SYDVKM. V lost 3 bases and J lost 2, with 8 bases in between. This CDR3 has 14 amino acids. In nucleotides, the CDR3 is TGTGCCAGCAGTTTCACAGGGCCCTACAATGAGCAGTTCTTC. Translating it yields CASSFTGPYNEQFF. The variable domain in full, with the rest retrieved from reference TRBV28 and TRBJ2-1, is DVKVTQSSRYLVKRTGEKVFLECVQDMDHENMFWYRQDPGLGLRLIYFSYDVKMKEKGDIPEGYSVSREKKERFSLILESASTNQTSMYLCASSFTGPYNEQFFGPGTRLTVL.

The chain links TRBV19 to TRBJ2-2; the D call may be TRBD1 or TRBD2 (5 bases each). With 10 bases removed from V and 1 base from J, the gap between germline ends came to 13 bases. Germline V lookup: CDR1 LNHDA, CDR2 SQIVND (reference sequence). The CDR3 covers 14 residues. The CDR3 DNA follows: TGTGCCACCGCCTGGGGGTGGAACACCGGGGAGCTGTTTTTT. This translates into CATAWGWNTGELFF.

This chain links TRBV9 with TRBJ2-2, with D possibly being TRBD2 (6 bases). This CDR3 has 17 residues. Germline lookup yields CDR1 SGDLS and CDR2 YYNGEE. V lost 1 base and J 1 base, leaving 14 bases between the germline ends. CDR3 loop: CASSVKRSGENTGELFF. CDR3 sequence (DNA): TGTGCCAGCAGCGTAAAACGGTCGGGGGAGAACACCGGGGAGCTGTTTTTT.

As for this clonotype: A read error may account for a junction end that differs from germline. The rearrangement uses TRBV7-7 and TRBJ2-5; no clear D. CDR1 is SSHAT and CDR2 is FNYEAQ in the germline V gene (reference sequence). The CDR3 is made up of 14 amino acids. The CDR3 spells CASSVNARLETQYF. The CDR3 DNA sequence: TGTGCTAGCAGCGTGAACGCCCGCTTGGAGACCCAGTACTTC.

The V and J genes are TRBV25-1 and TRBJ2-7, with D unclear. The CDR3 is 13 amino acids. Germline V gene sequence: CDR1 MGHDK, CDR2 SYGVNS. Trimming pared 3 bases from V and 2 bases from J, leaving 8 bases between. Written as DNA, the CDR3 is TGTGCCAGCAGTGAGGCAACGACCTACGAGCAGTACTTC. This sequence encodes CASSEATTYEQYF.